These 10 T cell receptor beta chains came from one sample sequenced in a study of T cell changes during pregnancy in multiple sclerosis. Here immunoSEQ multiplex PCR was the method, and the copy in TCRdb shows in-frame clones only, minus some. There are 40,000 to 55,000 clones in the sample; around 87% occur only once, and approximately 8% lies in the top ten. Sequencing was performed on CD8+ T cells from peripheral blood mononuclear cells, taken in the second trimester of pregnancy. Source of these receptors: a female donor with multiple sclerosis, enrolled in a pregnancy study.

The chain recombines TRBV6-5 with TRBJ1-3; no definite D call. CDR1 MNHEY and CDR2 SVGAGI come from the germline V gene. This CDR3 comprises 14 residues. V was shortened by 4 bases and J by 2 bases, with 9 bases between the two germline ends. The CDR3 bases are TGTGCCAGCAGTTGGGCTCTCGCTGGAAACACCATATATTTT. Its translation: CASSWALAGNTIYF.

The rearrangement joins TRBV6-5 to TRBJ2-7; TRBD1 aligns across 8 bases. J was trimmed by 6 bases and V by 0 bases; bases with no gene match: 4. CDR1 and CDR2 (germline): MNHEY, SVGAGI. The CDR3 sequence is 14 residues long. The DNA of the CDR3 is TGTGCCAGCAGTTACTCGACAGGGGACGTCGAGCAGTACTTC. Protein product: CASSYSTGDVEQYF.

The chain joins TRBV7-9 to TRBJ1-2, with TRBD1 matching over 7 bases. Losses at the gene ends were 5 bases for V and 2 bases for J; bases not matched to a gene: 5. This CDR3 contains 14 residues. The V gene's germline CDR1 is SEHNR and CDR2 FQNEAQ (reference sequence). CDR3 region: CASSLDRRNYGYTF. The DNA for the CDR3 is TGTGCCAGCAGCCTGGACAGGCGAAACTATGGCTACACCTTC.

The gene calls are TRBV27 and TRBJ2-3; D ambiguous. V was pared by 0 bases and J by 4 bases, with 14 bases between. The CDR3 is made up of 16 amino acids. Germline assignment: CDR1 MNHEY and CDR2 SMNVEV (reference sequence). The CDR3 DNA reads TGTGCCAGCAGTTTATCGGCCCAGATCGAATCAGATACGCAGTATTTT. It codes for CASSLSAQIESDTQYF.

This clone is classed as medium-sized. The chain combines TRBV5-5 with TRBJ2-5; 10 bases line up with TRBD2. Germline loops: CDR1 SGHKS, CDR2 YYEKEE (reference sequence). The CDR3 extends over 14 amino acids. The ends lost 7 bases at V and 2 bases at J; junction bases unmatched: 5. CDR3 protein: CASWKREGQETQYF. The CDR3 DNA reads TGTGCCAGCTGGAAGCGGGAGGGACAAGAGACCCAGTACTTC.

With respect to this clone: Compared with germline, one end of the junction differs, possibly owing to a read error. J is TRBJ1-2 and V is TRBV19; tentative D call: TRBD1 (6 bases). The CDR3 spans 15 residues. Looked up from germline, CDR1 is LNHDA and CDR2 is SQIVND (reference sequence). DNA of the CDR3: TGTGCCAGTAGTATCGAATGGTACAGGGACTACGGCTACACCTTC. Its protein is CASSIEWYRDYGYTF.

The chain links TRBV29-1 to TRBJ2-5; TRBD2 agrees at 14 bases. CDR1 and CDR2 (germline): SQVTM, ANQGSEA. After removal of 3 bases from V and 4 bases from J, the junction contained 1 base not matched to a gene. There are 14 residues in the CDR3. CDR3 DNA: TGCAGCGTTGATGGACTAGCGGGGGGAGAGACCCAGTACTTC. Its translation is CSVDGLAGGETQYF.

In regard to this clone: The same CDR3 arises from other DNA sequences in this sample as well. V and J are TRBV6-1 and TRBJ1-1; D is possibly TRBD1 (6 bases). The V end lost 6 bases, the J end lost 5 bases, and 16 bases lay between the germline ends. The CDR3 is 14 residues long. Per germline, CDR1 MNHNS and CDR2 SASEGT. The CDR3 bases are TGTGCCAGCAGGGAGACGGGGGGCATAACTGAAGCTTTCTTT. It translates to CASRETGGITEAFF.

A single count supports this clone. V usage is TRBV11-2 and J usage is TRBJ2-5, with TRBD2 matching 12 bases. V dropped 5 bases and J dropped 1; count of bases not matched to a gene: 5. Germline V lookup: CDR1 SGHAT, CDR2 FQNNGV. The CDR3 runs to 16 residues. CDR3 amino acids: CASSPGTSGLQETQYF. CDR3 in DNA: TGTGCCAGCAGCCCAGGGACTAGCGGGCTCCAAGAGACCCAGTACTTC.

The chain couples TRBV5-6 to TRBJ2-7, with D possibly being TRBD2 (5 bases). The CDR3 spans 15 residues. CDR1 and CDR2 from the germline V gene are SGHDT and YYEEEE. The V end lost 0 bases, the J end lost 3 bases, and 13 bases lay between the germline ends. The CDR3 sequence is CASSLAEEPYYEQYF. CDR3 coding DNA: TGTGCCAGCAGCTTGGCGGAGGAACCTTACTACGAGCAGTACTTC.